The 6 T cell receptor beta chains given below trace back to one sample, sequenced in a study of read filtering for tumor transcriptome and immune sequencing. Molecular barcoded adaptors covering alpha/delta and beta/gamma chains were used on roughly 400 ng RNA. MiXCR was run by TCRdb on the reads, yielding one entry per CDR3 protein. The data contain 75,000 to 95,000 distinct CDR3 sequences, 20% to 25% of them seen just once; the ten biggest clones take up roughly 11%. The sample was a population of CD138-negative cells sorted from bone marrow. These receptor sequences come from a donor aged 40 or over with multiple myeloma.

In regard to this clonotype: This CDR3 is missing its conserved last phenylalanine or tryptophan, likely due to a read error. This chain links TRBV5-1 with TRBJ2-1, with a weak D call TRBD2 (5 bases). This CDR3 comprises 13 residues. Germline V gene lookup returns CDR1 SGHRS and CDR2 YFSETQ. This chain's CDR3 is CAGSPGTYNEQFL. The CDR3 nucleotides read TGCGCCGGCAGCCCGGGGACCTACAATGAGCAGTTCCTC.

This clonotype was counted many times. This chain links TRBV2 with TRBJ1-1; D possibly corresponds to TRBD1 (6 bases). CDR1 is SNHLY, CDR2 FYNNEI, per germline. Trimming left V 6 bases short and J 6 bases short, with 8 bases between. CDR3 size: 11 residues. The CDR3 is CASRGGAEAFF. In DNA form, the CDR3 reads TGTGCCAGCAGAGGGGGGGCTGAAGCTTTCTTT.

This clonotype was picked up many times. The DNA for the CDR3 is TGTGCCAGCAGCTTTCACAGGGGGAACACTGAAGCTTTCTTT. It encodes CASSFHRGNTEAFF. This chain joins TRBV11-2 and TRBJ1-1, with 7 bases aligning to TRBD1. CDR3 size: 14 residues. Trimming removed 3 bases from V and 1 base from J; junction bases left unmatched: 2. Germline values: CDR1 SGHAT, CDR2 FQNNGV.

This clonotype was detected ten times or more. The chain has TRBV28 and TRBJ2-5; D is tentatively TRBD1 or TRBD2 (6 bases each). Germline lookup yields CDR1 MDHEN and CDR2 SYDVKM. The CDR3 loop spans 12 amino acids. Trimming took off 7 bases at V and 4 bases at J, with 10 bases between the two ends. The CDR3 protein is CASTGGLETQYF. The CDR3 bases are TGTGCCAGCACTGGGGGGCTAGAGACCCAGTACTTC.

This clonotype was seen ten or more times. V is TRBV20-1 and J is TRBJ2-2, with D unclear. Germline CDR1 DFQATT, CDR2 SNEGSKA (reference sequence). The CDR3 contains 13 residues. The germline V and J ends were trimmed by 6 bases and 1 base, with 9 bases remaining between them. CDR3 nucleotides: TGCAGTGCCCCCGACAAGAACACCGGGGAGCTGTTTTTT. This codes for CSAPDKNTGELFF.

J is TRBJ2-4 and V is TRBV9, with TRBD2 identical over 8 bases. CDR1 is SGDLS, CDR2 YYNGEE, per germline. The CDR3 loop spans 14 amino acids. The V gene end was trimmed by 6 bases and the J gene end by 2 bases; junction bases not matched to a gene: 4. The CDR3 DNA reads TGTGCCAGCAATAGCGGGGATTCCAAAAACATTCAGTACTTC. Translated, it gives CASNSGDSKNIQYF.